This T cell receptor beta chain is drawn from a study of T cell changes during pregnancy in multiple sclerosis (dated by TCRdb to about 2019). For context, the study as a whole: Changes in the T cell repertoire over the course of pregnancy were examined in this study in women with multiple sclerosis.

In regard to this clone: The antigen it binds to is not known. Within one base of it there is no much larger clone, and no base qualities were kept.

The method was the immunoSEQ multiplex PCR assay. TCRdb took this table from immuneACCESS and kept in-frame rearrangements with V and J called. Such tables lack part of the clones; where checked against another copy, unresolved V genes explain under half of the gap, and the rest is unexplained. The sample table holds around 68,000 clones, of which 90% to 95% were seen once. The ten largest clones add up to approximately 2% of the sample. V lost 3 bases and J lost 7 bases, and the count of bases not matched to a germline gene is 5. Taken from the germline V gene, the CDR1 and CDR2 loops are SGHTS and YDEGEE. The CDR3, cysteine through phenylalanine, is 14 amino acids long. CDR3 DNA is the only sequence kept; it has 42 bases, read in frame from the first base.

This clonotype was sampled from a female donor in good health, enrolled as a control in a pregnancy study. The material sequenced was peripheral blood, taken in the third trimester of pregnancy. In this chain, TRBV5-8 is recombined with TRBJ2-1; 9 bases in the middle match TRBD1. The CDR3 protein sequence reads: CASSWGTGRNEQFF. In nucleotides, the sequence is TGTGCCAGCAGCTGGGGGACAGGGCGTAATGAGCAGTTCTTC. With the rest looked up from the reference TRBV5-8 and TRBJ2-1 genes rather than sequenced, the full variable domain is EAGVTQSPTHLIKTRGQQATLRCSPISGHTSVYWYQQALGLGLQFLLWYDEGEERNRGNFPPRFSGRQFPNYSSELNVNALELEDSALYLCASSWGTGRNEQFFGPGTRLTVL.